Each of the 7 T cell receptor beta chains below was sequenced from the same sample in a study of cytomegalovirus exposure and HLA in healthy donors. The PCR employed 60 Vbeta primers together with 13 Jbeta primers. TCRdb's copy holds only in-frame clones and misses some; the assay was immunoSEQ multiplex PCR. This table holds 200,000 to 250,000 clones, about 75% found once. The source material was PBMCs. These receptors originate from a woman in her 30s in good health and CMV-seronegative.

The rearrangement links TRBV19 to TRBJ2-1, with a weak D call TRBD2 (6 bases). This CDR3 is 15 amino acids long. Deletions cut 3 bases from V and 5 bases from J, with 14 bases between. Germline lookup yields CDR1 LNHDA and CDR2 SQIVND (reference sequence). The CDR3 is CASSISLANNNEQFF. CDR3 DNA: TGTGCCAGTAGTATCTCCCTAGCGAATAACAATGAGCAGTTCTTC. Drawing the rest from reference TRBV19 and TRBJ2-1, the complete variable domain is DGGITQSPKYLFRKEGQNVTLSCEQNLNHDAMYWYRQDPGQGLRLIYYSQIVNDFQKGDIAEGYSVSREKKESFPLTVTSAQKNPTAFYLCASSISLANNNEQFFGPGTRLTVL.

This clone was detected only once. The V and J genes are TRBV7-8 and TRBJ2-2; 10 bases are shared with TRBD1. Germline V gene lookup returns CDR1 SGHVS and CDR2 FQNEAQ. The V segment lost 8 bases and the J segment 4 bases; nucleotides outside the gene matches: 13. The length of the CDR3 is 17 residues. The chain's CDR3 is CASPEAGTGDATGELFF. CDR3 DNA: TGTGCCAGCCCGGAGGCCGGGACAGGGGACGCCACCGGGGAGCTGTTTTTT.

The rearrangement joins TRBV19 to TRBJ2-5, with TRBD2 matching 7 bases. V dropped 10 bases and J dropped 0; count of bases not matched to a gene: 8. This CDR3 contains 14 residues. CDR1 LNHDA and CDR2 SQIVND come from the germline V gene (reference sequence). CDR3 bases: TGTGCCACCACCCCCGGGGGGTACCAAGAGACCCAGTACTTC. This codes for CATTPGGYQETQYF.

To note about this clone: Distinct nucleotide sequences in the sample also encode this CDR3. The V and J genes are TRBV6-5 and TRBJ2-7, with 8 bases fitting TRBD1. After removal of 6 bases from V and 2 bases from J, the junction contained 0 bases not matched to a gene. Per the germline V gene, CDR1 is MNHEY and CDR2 is SVGAGI. The CDR3 consists of 12 residues. The chain's CDR3 is CASRDRAYEQYF. CDR3 DNA sequence: TGTGCCAGCAGGGACAGGGCCTACGAGCAGTACTTC.

CDR3: CASSYSVSRDTIYF. In DNA, the CDR3 is TGTGCCAGCAGTTATAGTGTTTCCCGGGACACCATATATTTT. The rearrangement joins TRBV6-5 to TRBJ1-3; D is undetermined. The ends were cut back, 3 bases at V and 8 bases at J, with 14 bases in the middle. The CDR3 length is 14 residues. Germline-derived CDR1 and CDR2 are MNHEY and SVGAGI.

The gene calls are TRBV6-5 and TRBJ2-7, with 9 bases that match TRBD1. Germline trimming cut 6 bases from V and 5 bases from J; bases unmatched to any gene: 11. The CDR3 contains 15 residues. From germline, CDR1 is MNHEY and CDR2 SVGAGI. This CDR3 is CASRVLRDRVNEQYF. As DNA, the CDR3 is TGTGCCAGCAGAGTTCTAAGGGACAGGGTAAACGAGCAGTACTTC.

The V gene is TRBV6-5, the J gene TRBJ1-2, with D possibly being TRBD1 (6 bases). Germline V gene sequence: CDR1 MNHEY, CDR2 SVGAGI. The CDR3 length is 14 residues. V lost 5 bases, J lost 4 bases, and 14 bases lay in between. In nucleotides, the CDR3 is TGTGCCAGCAGTCCTCCTGACAGGTTCTATGGCTACACCTTC. Its translation is CASSPPDRFYGYTF.